The source of this T cell receptor beta chain is a study of post-analysis software for immune sequencing data. Whole-study findings and limits: Higher frequency in patients than in controls was seen for five TRBV segments, with TRBV5-6, TRBV5-1 and TRBV20-1 among them.

As concerns this clonotype: Its antigen is not identified.

Trimming cost V 5 bases and J 4 bases, with 14 bases left between them. The germline CDR1 and CDR2 sequences are SEHNR and FQNEAQ (reference sequence). The CDR3 runs 14 residues. Unique molecular identifiers were present in the TCR beta cDNA libraries. Each CDR3 protein is one row after TCRdb ran MiXCR on the PCR reads. Here the sample spans 740,000 or so distinct CDR3 sequences, under 70% being singletons. The sequenced material came from blood. This chain connects TRBV7-9 to TRBJ2-5; a possible D gene is TRBD2 (5 bases). The TCR originated in a girl aged 5 to 17 with multiple sclerosis. The CDR3 DNA is TGTGCCAGCAGCCCCTGGCGGGCCCGAGAGACCCAGTACTTC. The encoded protein is CASSPWRARETQYF.